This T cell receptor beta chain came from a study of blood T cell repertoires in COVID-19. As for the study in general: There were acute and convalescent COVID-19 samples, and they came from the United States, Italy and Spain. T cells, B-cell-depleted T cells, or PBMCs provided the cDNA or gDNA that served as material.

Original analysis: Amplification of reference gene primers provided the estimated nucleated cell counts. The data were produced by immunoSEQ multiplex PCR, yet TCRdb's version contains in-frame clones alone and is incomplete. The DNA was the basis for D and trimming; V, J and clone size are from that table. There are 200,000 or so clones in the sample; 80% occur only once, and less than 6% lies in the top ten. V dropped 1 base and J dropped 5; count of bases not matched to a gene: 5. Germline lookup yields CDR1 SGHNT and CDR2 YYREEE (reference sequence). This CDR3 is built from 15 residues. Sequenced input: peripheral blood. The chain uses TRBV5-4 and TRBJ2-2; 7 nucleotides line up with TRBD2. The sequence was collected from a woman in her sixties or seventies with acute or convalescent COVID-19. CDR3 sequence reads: CASSLTREGTGELFF. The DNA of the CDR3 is TGTGCCAGCAGCTTGACCAGGGAGGGGACCGGGGAGCTGTTTTTT.